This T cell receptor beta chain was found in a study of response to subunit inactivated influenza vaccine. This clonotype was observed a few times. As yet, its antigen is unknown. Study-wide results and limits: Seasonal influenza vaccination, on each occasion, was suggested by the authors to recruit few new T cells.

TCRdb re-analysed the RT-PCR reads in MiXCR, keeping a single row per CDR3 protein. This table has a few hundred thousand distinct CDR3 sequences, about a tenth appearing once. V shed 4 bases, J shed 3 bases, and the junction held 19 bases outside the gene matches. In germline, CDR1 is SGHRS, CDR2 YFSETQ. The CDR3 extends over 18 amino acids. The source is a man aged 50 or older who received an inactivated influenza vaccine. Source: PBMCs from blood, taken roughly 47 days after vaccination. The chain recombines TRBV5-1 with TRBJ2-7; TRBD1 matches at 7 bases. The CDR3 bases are TGCGCCAGCAGCCCCGGACAACCAACAGGGGCTCAATACTACGAGCAGTACTTC. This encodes CASSPGQPTGAQYYEQYF.